This T cell receptor beta chain was found in a study of blood T cells in healthy people across ages. General study points: The percentage of naive T cells correlated strongly with TCR beta diversity.

There are a few counts of this clonotype. Its antigen is not known. Using a J-beta primer mix together with a sample-barcoded 5' primer, a second PCR was run for roughly 6 to 12 cycles. TCRdb re-analysed the 5' RACE reads in MiXCR, keeping a single row per CDR3 protein. The sample holds about 1,600,000 distinct CDR3 sequences, 42% seen once. Sequencing was done on a sample of blood. The clonotype originates from a woman aged 18-29 years in good health.

This chain's CDR3 is CASSARQGFYEQYF. DNA for the CDR3: TGTGCCAGCAGCGCGCGACAGGGGTTTTACGAGCAGTACTTC. V and J are TRBV7-6 and TRBJ2-7; TRBD1 matches 8 bases. Germline V CDR1 and CDR2: SGHVS, FNYEAQ. This CDR3 has 14 amino acids. V was pared by 5 bases and J by 4 bases, with 7 bases of the junction left unmatched.